A selection of T cell receptor beta chains follows, all from one sample in a study of T cell repertoires in cytomegalovirus infection. MiXCR, run by TCRdb on the reads, gives a single entry per CDR3 protein. The sample carries hundreds of thousands of distinct CDR3 sequences, about 42% recorded once. No antigen is known for these receptors. Sequenced here: cultured PBMCs, sampled from culture after CMV antigen stimulation. These receptors were obtained from a human donor in good health (CMV status not recorded). Some clones in this sample may be carry-over from other donors' samples. Each CDR3 is given with its conserved first and last residue. The order of the fields is CDR3 DNA, CDR3 protein, clone size, D gene, J gene, V gene. D genes are given only for firm matches. Clone size appears in some rows only: once, few, many, or a class for an expanded clone.

CDR3nt: TGTGCCAGCCGGGGACGGGACAATGAGCAGTTCTTC; CDR3aa: CASRGRDNEQFF; abundance: -; d_gene: -; j_gene: TRBJ2-1; v_gene: TRBV12-3/TRBV12-4
CDR3nt: TGTGCCAGCAGTTTCTCCGGGACTAGCGGGAGTAGGGAGCAGTTCTTC; CDR3aa: CASSFSGTSGSREQFF; abundance: -; d_gene: TRBD2; j_gene: TRBJ2-1; v_gene: TRBV6-2/TRBV6-3
CDR3nt: TGCAGCTCGTCTGACCAGGGAGGGTCGAATACGCAGTATTTT; CDR3aa: CSSSDQGGSNTQYF; abundance: -; d_gene: TRBD2; j_gene: TRBJ2-3; v_gene: TRBV29-1
CDR3nt: TGTGCCAGCAGCTCTCCCGCGGGCGGGGCAGATACGCAGTATTTT; CDR3aa: CASSSPAGGADTQYF; abundance: -; d_gene: -; j_gene: TRBJ2-3; v_gene: TRBV7-9
CDR3nt: TGTGCCAGCAGCCATGGGGGTGGGGGTCAAGAGACCCAGTACTTC; CDR3aa: CASSHGGGGQETQYF; abundance: -; d_gene: -; j_gene: TRBJ2-5; v_gene: TRBV7-2
CDR3nt: TGTGCCAGCAGTTTATTATCGGCTAGCAACCAAGAGACCCAGTACTTC; CDR3aa: CASSLLSASNQETQYF; abundance: -; d_gene: -; j_gene: TRBJ2-5; v_gene: TRBV12-3/TRBV12-4
CDR3nt: TGTGCCAGCAGCTACGTAGGGACAGGTACTGAAGCTTTCTTT; CDR3aa: CASSYVGTGTEAFF; abundance: -; d_gene: TRBD1; j_gene: TRBJ1-1; v_gene: TRBV6-2/TRBV6-3
CDR3nt: TGTGCCAGCAGCTTAGTCGTCGGTTTTCGCAGAGTCACTGAAGCTTTCTTT; CDR3aa: CASSLVVGFRRVTEAFF; abundance: -; d_gene: -; j_gene: TRBJ1-1; v_gene: TRBV7-2
CDR3nt: TGTGCCAGCAGCTTAGCCCGGGACAGGGGGAATGAGCAGTTCTTC; CDR3aa: CASSLARDRGNEQFF; abundance: -; d_gene: TRBD1; j_gene: TRBJ2-1; v_gene: TRBV7-6
CDR3nt: TGTGCCAGCAGCTTAGCTCTCAGACAGGGGAGCGGTTACGAGCAGTACTTC; CDR3aa: CASSLALRQGSGYEQYF; abundance: few; d_gene: TRBD1; j_gene: TRBJ2-7; v_gene: TRBV7-2
CDR3nt: TGTGCCAGCAGTTGGGGCGGACCCAACACTGAAGCTTTCTTT; CDR3aa: CASSWGGPNTEAFF; abundance: once; d_gene: -; j_gene: TRBJ1-1; v_gene: TRBV12-3/TRBV12-4
CDR3nt: TGCGCCAGCAGCCAAGTCGACCCTGGCACAGATACGCAGTATTTT; CDR3aa: CASSQVDPGTDTQYF; abundance: -; d_gene: -; j_gene: TRBJ2-3; v_gene: TRBV4-1
CDR3nt: TGTGCTAGTGGTAGCTGGACAGGGGGACGCAATCAGCCCCAGCATTTT; CDR3aa: CASGSWTGGRNQPQHF; abundance: -; d_gene: TRBD1; j_gene: TRBJ1-5; v_gene: TRBV12-5
CDR3nt: TGCGCCAGCAGTGAGACAGCTAGCACAGATACGCAGTATTTT; CDR3aa: CASSETASTDTQYF; abundance: -; d_gene: -; j_gene: TRBJ2-3; v_gene: TRBV10-2
CDR3nt: TGTGCCAGCACCGCCCCACGGGCAGGGTCGAACAATGAGCAGTTCTTC; CDR3aa: CASTAPRAGSNNEQFF; abundance: few; d_gene: -; j_gene: TRBJ2-1; v_gene: TRBV6-2/TRBV6-3
CDR3nt: TGTGCCAGCAGCGCAACGGGTGTCTCCCGTTCGGGAAACACCATATATTTT; CDR3aa: CASSATGVSRSGNTIYF; abundance: few; d_gene: -; j_gene: TRBJ1-3; v_gene: TRBV5-4
CDR3nt: TGTGCCAGCAGTTTAGGGGACAGGGTTGGTGGCTACACCTTC; CDR3aa: CASSLGDRVGGYTF; abundance: -; d_gene: TRBD1; j_gene: TRBJ1-2; v_gene: TRBV28
CDR3nt: TGTGCCAGCAGCACCGGACAGGGCCGCCAAGAGACCCAGTACTTC; CDR3aa: CASSTGQGRQETQYF; abundance: -; d_gene: TRBD1; j_gene: TRBJ2-5; v_gene: TRBV7-9
CDR3nt: TGTGCCAGCAGCTTGACTAGCCCCGGCGAGCAGTACTTC; CDR3aa: CASSLTSPGEQYF; abundance: -; d_gene: TRBD2; j_gene: TRBJ2-7; v_gene: TRBV7-6
CDR3nt: TGTGCCAGCAGTGAGCCACCGGGACAACTGTCGGGCGAGCAGTACTTC; CDR3aa: CASSEPPGQLSGEQYF; abundance: few; d_gene: -; j_gene: TRBJ2-7; v_gene: TRBV6-1
CDR3nt: TGTGCCAGCAGCTTAGCCCGACAGGGGGCCCACGAGCAGTACTTC; CDR3aa: CASSLARQGAHEQYF; abundance: -; d_gene: TRBD1; j_gene: TRBJ2-7; v_gene: TRBV7-6
CDR3nt: TGTGCCAGCAGCCAACGGACAGGGCCCTACAATGAGCAGTTCTTC; CDR3aa: CASSQRTGPYNEQFF; abundance: -; d_gene: TRBD1; j_gene: TRBJ2-1; v_gene: TRBV4-2
CDR3nt: TGTGCCAGCACGGAGCGGGGGGCGTACAATGAGCAGTTCTTC; CDR3aa: CASTERGAYNEQFF; abundance: few; d_gene: TRBD2; j_gene: TRBJ2-1; v_gene: TRBV5-4
CDR3nt: TGTGCCACCCGAAGGGGAAACTATGGCTACACCTTC; CDR3aa: CATRRGNYGYTF; abundance: -; d_gene: -; j_gene: TRBJ1-2; v_gene: TRBV28
CDR3nt: TGTGCCAGCAGTGAAGCAAAGGGGATTGGGTCACCCCTCCACTTT; CDR3aa: CASSEAKGIGSPLHF; abundance: -; d_gene: -; j_gene: TRBJ1-6; v_gene: TRBV6-1
CDR3nt: TGTGCCAGCAGCTTTCTTATCGGGACAGGGCGTGGAGAGACCCAGTACTTC; CDR3aa: CASSFLIGTGRGETQYF; abundance: few; d_gene: TRBD1; j_gene: TRBJ2-5; v_gene: TRBV7-2
CDR3nt: TGTGCCAGCAGCCCACTCTTCGGACAGGGTTACGAGCAGTACTTC; CDR3aa: CASSPLFGQGYEQYF; abundance: few; d_gene: TRBD1; j_gene: TRBJ2-7; v_gene: TRBV7-8
CDR3nt: TGTGCCAGCAGTTTAGGGGATAATAGCAATCAGCCCCAGCATTTT; CDR3aa: CASSLGDNSNQPQHF; abundance: few; d_gene: -; j_gene: TRBJ1-5; v_gene: TRBV27
CDR3nt: TGTGCCATCAGACCCTCGGGTCAAGAGACCCAGTACTTC; CDR3aa: CAIRPSGQETQYF; abundance: -; d_gene: -; j_gene: TRBJ2-5; v_gene: TRBV10-3
CDR3nt: TGTGCCAGCAACAAAAAGACGACAGGGGTGGAAGAGACCCAGTACTTC; CDR3aa: CASNKKTTGVEETQYF; abundance: -; d_gene: TRBD1; j_gene: TRBJ2-5; v_gene: TRBV7-2
CDR3nt: TGTGCCAGCAGCTTAGGGGCGGGAGTGGGGTTAGAGACCCAGTACTTC; CDR3aa: CASSLGAGVGLETQYF; abundance: -; d_gene: TRBD2; j_gene: TRBJ2-5; v_gene: TRBV7-2
CDR3nt: TGTGCCAGCAGCTTCTGGGACAGGGTTACCATTCAGTACTTC; CDR3aa: CASSFWDRVTIQYF; abundance: -; d_gene: TRBD1; j_gene: TRBJ2-4; v_gene: TRBV5-6
CDR3nt: TGTGCCAGCAGCTTAGGGGGACGGGGGACCCAGTACTTC; CDR3aa: CASSLGGRGTQYF; abundance: few; d_gene: -; j_gene: TRBJ2-5; v_gene: TRBV7-2
CDR3nt: TGTGCCAGCAGCGTCTGGAGCGACTCCTACAATGAGCAGTTCTTC; CDR3aa: CASSVWSDSYNEQFF; abundance: -; d_gene: -; j_gene: TRBJ2-1; v_gene: TRBV25-1
CDR3nt: TGCGCCAGCAGCTTGGGGCAGGGGGTCGGGGCCACAGATACGCAGTATTTT; CDR3aa: CASSLGQGVGATDTQYF; abundance: few; d_gene: TRBD1; j_gene: TRBJ2-3; v_gene: TRBV5-1
CDR3nt: TGCGCCAGCAGCTTGGTGCCATCAGCCAAAAACATTCAGTACTTC; CDR3aa: CASSLVPSAKNIQYF; abundance: few; d_gene: -; j_gene: TRBJ2-4; v_gene: TRBV5-1
CDR3nt: TGCAGTGCCTGGGGACAGGGTGGAAACAATGAGCAGTTCTTC; CDR3aa: CSAWGQGGNNEQFF; abundance: -; d_gene: TRBD1; j_gene: TRBJ2-1; v_gene: TRBV20-1
CDR3nt: TGCGCCAGCAGCTTAGGGGACAGCTCCTACAATGAGCAGTTCTTC; CDR3aa: CASSLGDSSYNEQFF; abundance: -; d_gene: TRBD1; j_gene: TRBJ2-1; v_gene: TRBV5-1
CDR3nt: TGTGCCAGCTGTCAACAGGGGGCGACCACAGATACGCAGTATTTT; CDR3aa: CASCQQGATTDTQYF; abundance: few; d_gene: TRBD1; j_gene: TRBJ2-3; v_gene: TRBV6-1
CDR3nt: TGTGCCAGCAGTTACGTCAATCAGCCCCAGCATTTT; CDR3aa: CASSYVNQPQHF; abundance: -; d_gene: -; j_gene: TRBJ1-5; v_gene: TRBV6-6
CDR3nt: TGTGCCAGCAGTTACTCGGCTCGGGAGACCCAGTACTTC; CDR3aa: CASSYSARETQYF; abundance: -; d_gene: -; j_gene: TRBJ2-5; v_gene: TRBV6-2/TRBV6-3
CDR3nt: TGTGCCAGCAGTCCCCCCCTGCGGGGGGTCCGCGAGCAGTACTTC; CDR3aa: CASSPPLRGVREQYF; abundance: -; d_gene: TRBD2; j_gene: TRBJ2-7; v_gene: TRBV2
CDR3nt: TGCAGTGCTGCCCAAGGGGGGTATAATTCACCCCTCCACTTT; CDR3aa: CSAAQGGYNSPLHF; abundance: -; d_gene: -; j_gene: TRBJ1-6; v_gene: TRBV20-1
CDR3nt: TGTGCCAGCAGCTCCAGGGTCGGTGGAGAAAAACTGTTTTTT; CDR3aa: CASSSRVGGEKLFF; abundance: few; d_gene: -; j_gene: TRBJ1-4; v_gene: TRBV11-2